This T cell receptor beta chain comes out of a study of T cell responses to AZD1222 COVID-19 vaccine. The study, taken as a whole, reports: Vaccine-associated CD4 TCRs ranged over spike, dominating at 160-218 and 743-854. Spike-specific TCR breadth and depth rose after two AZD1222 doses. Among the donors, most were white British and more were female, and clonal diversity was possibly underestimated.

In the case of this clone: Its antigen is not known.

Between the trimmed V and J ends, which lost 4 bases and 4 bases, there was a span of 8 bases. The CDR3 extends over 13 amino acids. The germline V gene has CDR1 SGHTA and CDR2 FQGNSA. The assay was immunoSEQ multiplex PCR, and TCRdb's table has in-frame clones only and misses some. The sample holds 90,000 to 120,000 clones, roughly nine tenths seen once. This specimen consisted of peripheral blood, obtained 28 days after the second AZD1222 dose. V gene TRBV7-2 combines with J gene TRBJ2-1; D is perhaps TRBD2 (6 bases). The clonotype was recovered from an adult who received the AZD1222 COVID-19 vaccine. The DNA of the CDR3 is TGTGCCAGCAGCTCGACTAGTTACAATGAGCAGTTCTTC. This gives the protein CASSSTSYNEQFF.